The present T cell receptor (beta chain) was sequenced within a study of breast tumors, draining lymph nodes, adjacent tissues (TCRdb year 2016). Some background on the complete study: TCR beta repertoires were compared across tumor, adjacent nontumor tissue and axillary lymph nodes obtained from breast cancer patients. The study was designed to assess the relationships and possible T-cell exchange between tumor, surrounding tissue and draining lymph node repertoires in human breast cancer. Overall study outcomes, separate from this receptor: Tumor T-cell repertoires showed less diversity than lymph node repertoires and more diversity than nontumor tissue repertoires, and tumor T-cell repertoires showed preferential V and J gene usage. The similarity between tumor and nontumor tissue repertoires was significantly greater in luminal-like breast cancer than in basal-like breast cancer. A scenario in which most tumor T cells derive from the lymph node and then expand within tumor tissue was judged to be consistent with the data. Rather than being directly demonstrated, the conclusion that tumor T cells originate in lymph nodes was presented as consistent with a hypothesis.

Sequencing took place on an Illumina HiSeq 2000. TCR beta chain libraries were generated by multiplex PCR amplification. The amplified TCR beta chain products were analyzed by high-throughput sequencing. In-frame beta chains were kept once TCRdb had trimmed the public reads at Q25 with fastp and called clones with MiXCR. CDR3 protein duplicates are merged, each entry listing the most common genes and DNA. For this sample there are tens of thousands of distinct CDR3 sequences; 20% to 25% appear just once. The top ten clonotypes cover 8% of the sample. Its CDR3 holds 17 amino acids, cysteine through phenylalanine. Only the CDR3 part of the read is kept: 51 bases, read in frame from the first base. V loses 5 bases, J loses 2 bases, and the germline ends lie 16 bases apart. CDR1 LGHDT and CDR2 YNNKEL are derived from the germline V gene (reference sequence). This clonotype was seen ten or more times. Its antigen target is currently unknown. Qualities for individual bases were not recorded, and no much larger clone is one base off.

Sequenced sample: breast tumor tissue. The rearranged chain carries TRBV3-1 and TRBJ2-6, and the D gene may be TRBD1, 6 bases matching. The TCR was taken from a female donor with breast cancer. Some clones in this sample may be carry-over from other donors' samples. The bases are TGTGCCAGCAGCTCTGCTGGGACATGGCCTGGGGCCAACGTCCTGACTTTC. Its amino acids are CASSSAGTWPGANVLTF.